This passage covers 17 T cell receptor beta chains from one sample sequenced in a study of CXCR3-negative and CXCR3-positive naive CD8 T cells. Carrying UMI labels, the TRB cDNA libraries were prepared through 5' RACE. With the 5' RACE reads reprocessed, TCRdb shows one record per CDR3 protein and no DNA. The table lists 80,000 to 95,000 distinct CDR3 sequences. The source material was naive CXCR3- CD8+ T cells from blood. Stated subset: CD45RO-CCR7+CD27+CD95- naive CD8+ T cells lacking CXCR3 (TNR3-). These receptors were collected from a human donor in good health. Some clones in this sample may be carry-over from other donors' samples.

The chain combines TRBV29-1 with TRBJ2-1; TCRdb's D gene call, TRBD2, goes unchecked for lack of DNA. There are 13 residues in the CDR3. Germline V gene sequence: CDR1 SQVTM, CDR2 ANQGSEA. CDR3 amino acids: CSVGAEGYNEQFF.

The V and J genes are TRBV7-2 and TRBJ2-7; TCRdb outputs TRBD2, but without DNA this stays unchecked. The CDR3 runs to 15 residues. Per germline, CDR1 SGHTA and CDR2 FQGNSA. CDR3 residues: CASSSPGLAVYEQYF.

This chain uses TRBV7-9 with TRBJ2-5; no DNA is available, so the TRBD1 call from TCRdb remains unchecked. CDR3 size: 13 residues. Looked up from germline, CDR1 is SEHNR and CDR2 is FQNEAQ (reference sequence). CDR3 residues: CARADRSQETQYF.

The chain couples TRBV12-3 or TRBV12-4 to TRBJ2-7. The CDR3 contains 14 residues. The CDR3 loop reads CASSFGQDSYEQYF.

The CDR3 is CASSFWGNEQFF. The rearrangement uses TRBV7-9 and TRBJ2-1; the D gene TCRdb calls, TRBD1, cannot be checked with no DNA. The germline gives CDR1 SEHNR, CDR2 FQNEAQ (reference sequence). The CDR3 extends over 12 amino acids.

This rearrangement joins TRBV10-2 to TRBJ1-1. The germline V gene has CDR1 WSHSY and CDR2 SAAADI. The CDR3 covers 11 residues. The CDR3 sequence is CASSDETEAFF.

This chain joins TRBV9 and TRBJ2-1; TCRdb designates TRBD2, a call that cannot be tested without DNA. Germline loops: CDR1 SGDLS, CDR2 YYNGEE. The CDR3 is 16 amino acids. CDR3 sequence reads: CASSDLGREIGGEQFF. Supplemented by reference TRBV9 and TRBJ2-1, the full variable domain reads DSGVTQTPKHLITATGQRVTLRCSPRSGDLSVYWYQQSLDQGLQFLIQYYNGEERAKGNILERFSAQQFPDLHSELNLSSLELGDSALYFCASSDLGREIGGEQFFGPGTRLTVL.

The CDR3: CASSYSSRGTYYEQYF. The chain has TRBV6-2 or TRBV6-3 and TRBJ2-7; TCRdb indicates TRBD1, and absent DNA this call remains unverified. CDR1 and CDR2 from the germline V gene are MNHEY and SVGEGT. The CDR3 runs to 16 residues.

CDR3 region: CASRSRQDSGEQYF. The chain uses TRBV11-3 and TRBJ2-7. The CDR3 extends over 14 amino acids. Germline CDR1 SGHNT, CDR2 YENEEA.

This chain uses TRBV29-1 with TRBJ1-1. The CDR3 has 12 amino acids. Germline values: CDR1 SQVTM, CDR2 ANQGSEA. The CDR3 sequence is CSVRGGSTEAFF.

The chain employs TRBV12-3 or TRBV12-4 and TRBJ2-5; with no DNA, the TCRdb D assignment of TRBD1 cannot be verified. CDR3 length: 13 amino acids. The CDR3: CASRTGVRETQYF.

This chain links TRBV30 with TRBJ1-2; with no DNA, the TCRdb D assignment of TRBD1 cannot be verified. The CDR3 has 13 residues. Looked up from germline, CDR1 is GTSNPN and CDR2 is SVGIG (reference sequence). The CDR3: CAWSAGQNYGYTF.

V is TRBV27 and J is TRBJ2-1; TCRdb outputs TRBD1, but without DNA this stays unchecked. The CDR3 spans 14 residues. CDR1 MNHEY and CDR2 SMNVEV come from the germline V gene (reference sequence). The CDR3 here is CASSLEGQGNEQFF.

The J gene is TRBJ1-4, the V gene TRBV4-3. Germline V lookup: CDR1 LGHNA, CDR2 YSLEER. The CDR3 totals 13 residues. This CDR3 reads CASSKRVEEELFF.

This rearrangement joins TRBV5-1 to TRBJ2-1; no DNA is available, so the TRBD1 call from TCRdb remains unchecked. The germline gives CDR1 SGHRS, CDR2 YFSETQ. The CDR3 extends over 14 amino acids. The CDR3 is CASSLDWGVAEQFF.

The V gene is TRBV28, the J gene TRBJ1-2; the TCRdb D gene call, TRBD1, has no DNA to confirm it. Germline V CDR1 and CDR2: MDHEN, SYDVKM. The CDR3 runs to 12 residues. CDR3: CASSSRLGGYTF.

This rearrangement joins TRBV28 to TRBJ1-6; TCRdb gives TRBD1 as the D gene, but with no DNA this cannot be confirmed. The CDR3 runs to 13 residues. CDR1 and CDR2 from the germline V gene are MDHEN and SYDVKM. The CDR3 loop is CASSDRGSSPLHF. The variable domain in full, completed from reference TRBV28 and TRBJ1-6, reads DVKVTQSSRYLVKRTGEKVFLECVQDMDHENMFWYRQDPGLGLRLIYFSYDVKMKEKGDIPEGYSVSREKKERFSLILESASTNQTSMYLCASSDRGSSPLHFGNGTRLTVT.